The clone carrying this T cell receptor (beta chain) was detected only a few times. TCRdb reprocessed the RT-PCR reads with MiXCR, giving one entry per CDR3 protein. The sample has about 680,000 distinct CDR3 sequences; approximately 15% are singletons. The CDR3 is made up of 14 amino acids. V trimming: 6 bases; J trimming: 2 bases; junction bases outside the gene matches: 5. The J gene is TRBJ2-3, the V gene TRBV12-3 or TRBV12-4, with 7 bases matching TRBD2. Material: memory CD4+ T cells from blood. The receptor comes from a female donor in good health, serving as a healthy control. The DNA of the CDR3 is TGTGCCAGCAGGCTAGCGGCCGACACAGATACGCAGTATTTT. As protein: CASRLAADTDTQYF.